Sequencing of this T cell receptor (beta chain) was carried out in a study of blood T cell repertoires in COVID-19. Across the whole study: The United States, Italy and Spain provided the acute and convalescent COVID-19 samples. PBMCs, B-cell-depleted T cells, or T cells provided the cDNA or gDNA that made up the material.

Profiling relied on immunoSEQ multiplex PCR, and the TCRdb table lists in-frame clones only, not all of them. The data contain 14,000 to 15,000 clones, approximately 83% of them seen just once; the ten biggest clones take up around 16%. Germline values: CDR1 SGHTA, CDR2 FQGNSA. This CDR3 has 14 amino acids. V was pared by 3 bases and J by 7 bases, with 4 bases of the junction left unmatched. The chain is built from TRBV7-2 and TRBJ1-5, with 9 bases aligning to TRBD1. Material: peripheral blood. This clonotype originated in a human donor in a cohort sampled during active COVID-19. As DNA, the CDR3 is TGTGCCAGCAGCTTTACAGGGGGCGGGCAGCCCCAGCATTTT. It encodes CASSFTGGGQPQHF.